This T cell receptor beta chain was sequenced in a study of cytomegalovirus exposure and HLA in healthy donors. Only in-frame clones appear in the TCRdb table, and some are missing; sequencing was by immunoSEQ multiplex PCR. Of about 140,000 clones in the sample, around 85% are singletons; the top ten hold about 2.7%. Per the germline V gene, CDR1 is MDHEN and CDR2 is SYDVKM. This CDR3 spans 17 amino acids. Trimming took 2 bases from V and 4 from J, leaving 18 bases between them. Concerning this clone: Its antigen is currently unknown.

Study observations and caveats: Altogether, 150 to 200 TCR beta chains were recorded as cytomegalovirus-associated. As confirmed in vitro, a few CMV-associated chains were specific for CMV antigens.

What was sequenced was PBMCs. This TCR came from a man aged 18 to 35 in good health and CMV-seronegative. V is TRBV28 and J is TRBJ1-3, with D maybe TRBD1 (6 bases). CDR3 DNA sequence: TGTGCCAGCAGTTTACTGGCGCACAGGGTTTCGGGAAACACCATATATTTT. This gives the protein CASSLLAHRVSGNTIYF.